What follows are 20 T cell receptor beta chains derived from one specimen sequenced in a study of Ad26.COV2.S vaccination and SARS-CoV-2 variants. Stated treatment: roughly 20 received Ad26.COV2.S at low or high dose, single or two shots; about five received placebo; per-sample allocation not given. Samples analyzed were those drawn on day 63 after the first vaccine or placebo injection. Method: immunoSEQ multiplex PCR; TCRdb's copy keeps in-frame clones and lacks some. The sample contains about 350,000 clones, more than 75% of which appear only once. The source material was peripheral blood, sampled in a trial of Ad26.COV2.S vaccine versus placebo. The receptor source for this set is a person aged 18-60 years who received the Ad26.COV2.S COVID-19 vaccine or a placebo.

The chain is built from TRBV5-1 and TRBJ1-2, with no clear D. The length of the CDR3 is 13 residues. Trimming left V 0 bases short and J 8 bases short, with 11 bases between. Germline loops: CDR1 SGHRS, CDR2 YFSETQ. CDR3 loop: CASSLGEKWGYTF. The DNA of the CDR3 is TGCGCCAGCAGCTTGGGGGAAAAGTGGGGCTACACCTTC.

This chain joins TRBV19 and TRBJ2-2; 7 bases agree with TRBD2. Trimming took 8 bases from V and 0 from J; bases not matched to a gene: 9. CDR1 and CDR2 (germline): LNHDA, SQIVND (reference sequence). The CDR3 runs to 16 residues. CDR3: CASGSSGIPNTGELFF. The CDR3 region has the DNA TGTGCCAGTGGGTCTAGCGGAATCCCGAACACCGGGGAGCTGTTTTTT.

V usage is TRBV7-9 and J usage is TRBJ2-5; D not resolved. Trimming took off 0 bases at V and 3 bases at J, with 8 bases between the two ends. The CDR3 extends over 14 amino acids. Germline lookup yields CDR1 SEHNR and CDR2 FQNEAQ (reference sequence). The CDR3 DNA is TGTGCCAGCAGCTTAGCGTACAGAAAAGAGACCCAGTACTTC. This codes for CASSLAYRKETQYF.

V usage is TRBV7-2 and J usage is TRBJ2-1, with D maybe TRBD2 (7 bases). The CDR3 spans 15 residues. Per germline, CDR1 SGHTA and CDR2 FQGNSA. V gave up 5 bases and J gave up 3 bases, with 14 bases separating them. The CDR3 DNA sequence: TGTGCCAGCAGCCCTTGGGGGGGGCTCTACAATGAGCAGTTCTTC. Translation gives CASSPWGGLYNEQFF.

The chain links TRBV7-2 to TRBJ1-3, with 9 bases fitting TRBD1. Germline CDR1 SGHTA, CDR2 FQGNSA. The CDR3 is made up of 14 amino acids. V shed 2 bases, J shed 8 bases, and the junction held 4 bases outside the gene matches. CDR3 DNA sequence: TGTGCCAGCAGCTTAAGGGGACAGGGTCACACCATATATTTT. Amino acid sequence: CASSLRGQGHTIYF.

The genes are TRBV27 and TRBJ2-1; 7 bases are shared with TRBD2. The CDR3 consists of 18 residues. Germline assignment: CDR1 MNHEY and CDR2 SMNVEV (reference sequence). J gave up 1 base and V 5 bases, and 14 bases lay outside the gene matches. The CDR3 sequence is CASSQSLALAPSYNEQFF. CDR3 nucleotide sequence: TGTGCCAGCAGTCAATCCCTAGCACTAGCGCCGTCCTACAATGAGCAGTTCTTC.

To note about this clone: One junction end disagrees with the germline gene, perhaps due to a read error. The chain couples TRBV27 to TRBJ1-2; TRBD1 is a possible D gene (5 bases). The CDR3 runs 15 residues. CDR1 and CDR2 from the germline V gene are MNHEY and SMNVEV (reference sequence). The CDR3 protein is CVSSLYQGVNYGYTF. The CDR3 DNA reads TGTGTCAGCAGTCTTTACCAGGGAGTAAACTATGGCTACACCTTC.

The CDR3 bases are TGTGCCAGCAGCTTAAACGCGGGACAAGAGCAGTTCTTC. Protein sequence: CASSLNAGQEQFF. This chain uses TRBV7-2 with TRBJ2-1; the D call may be TRBD1 or TRBD2 (6 bases each). V was pared by 2 bases and J by 10 bases, with 12 bases between. Germline loops: CDR1 SGHTA, CDR2 FQGNSA. This CDR3 contains 13 residues.

CDR3 nucleotide sequence: TGTGCCAGTAGTATAGGGTTCAATCAGCCCCAGCATTTT. This codes for CASSIGFNQPQHF. The chain joins TRBV19 to TRBJ1-5; D not resolved. From germline, CDR1 is LNHDA and CDR2 SQIVND (reference sequence). The CDR3 has 13 residues. Trimming removed 1 base at V and 3 bases at J, with 4 bases between.

This clone occurred a few times. The chain uses TRBV2 and TRBJ2-3; 7 nucleotides agree with TRBD2. V gave up 2 bases and J gave up 4 bases; unmatched junction bases: 0. The CDR3 length is 13 residues. The germline gives CDR1 SNHLY, CDR2 FYNNEI. CDR3 DNA sequence: TGTGCCAGCAGTGAAACTAGCGCAGATACGCAGTATTTT. Its translation: CASSETSADTQYF.

The chain links TRBV11-3 to TRBJ2-1; 12 nucleotides line up with TRBD2. CDR3 length equals 17 residues. The junction had 10 bases not matched to a gene; V was cut back by 2 bases and J by 8 bases. Germline V gives CDR1 SGHNT, CDR2 YENEEA. The CDR3 loop reads CASSLSKTSGGQYEQFF. CDR3 sequence (DNA): TGTGCCAGCAGCTTATCTAAGACTAGCGGGGGTCAGTATGAGCAGTTCTTC.

The chain joins TRBV27 to TRBJ2-3; perhaps TRBD1 as D (6 bases). CDR1 is MNHEY and CDR2 is SMNVEV in the germline V gene (reference sequence). This CDR3 is built from 16 residues. With 5 bases removed from V and 7 bases from J, the gap between germline ends came to 22 bases. CDR3 nucleotides: TGTGCCAGCAGTAACTACAGGGAAACCGGAGAATATACGCAGTATTTT. Encoded protein: CASSNYRETGEYTQYF.

J is TRBJ2-2 and V is TRBV11-3, with 7 nucleotides matching TRBD2. V shed 1 base and J 3 bases; nucleotides not matched to a gene: 2. Germline V gene data show CDR1 as SGHNT and CDR2 as YENEEA. This CDR3 is built from 15 residues. The CDR3, as DNA: TGTGCCAGCAGCTTAGGTAGCGGGTACACCGGGGAGCTGTTTTTT. It encodes CASSLGSGYTGELFF.

This rearrangement joins TRBV19 to TRBJ2-7, with 7 nucleotides matching TRBD1. There are 14 residues in the CDR3. From germline, CDR1 is LNHDA and CDR2 SQIVND (reference sequence). V was clipped by 2 bases and J by 3 bases; unmatched bases: 4. DNA of the CDR3: TGTGCCAGTAGTATAAGGGACAGAGGCTACGAGCAGTACTTC. It translates to CASSIRDRGYEQYF.

As concerns this clone: Distinct nucleotide sequences in the sample also encode this CDR3. The rearrangement joins TRBV18 to TRBJ1-5; D remains unclear. The CDR3 consists of 13 residues. The ends were cut back, 2 bases at V and 2 bases at J, with 4 bases in the middle. Looked up from germline, CDR1 is KGHSH and CDR2 is LQKENI. For the CDR3, the DNA is TGTGCCAGCTCACCAGACCGCAATCAGCCCCAGCATTTT. This translates into CASSPDRNQPQHF.

The chain is built from TRBV7-9 and TRBJ1-4, with 8 bases aligning to TRBD1. The V segment lost 5 bases and the J segment 3 bases; nucleotides outside the gene matches: 5. Germline-derived CDR1 and CDR2 are SEHNR and FQNEAQ (reference sequence). The CDR3 extends over 15 amino acids. The CDR3 sequence is CASSLQGAANEKLFF. For the CDR3, the DNA is TGTGCCAGCAGCCTCCAGGGGGCGGCTAATGAAAAACTGTTTTTT.

This chain connects TRBV6-1 to TRBJ2-7; 9 bases fit TRBD1. CDR3 size: 15 residues. Germline V gives CDR1 MNHNS, CDR2 SASEGT. V was clipped by 1 base and J by 1 base; unmatched bases: 2. Here the CDR3 reads CASSEGGTGSYEQYF. CDR3 in DNA: TGTGCCAGCAGTGAAGGCGGGACAGGGTCCTACGAGCAGTACTTC.

V and J are TRBV19 and TRBJ2-1; D not certain. V dropped 7 bases and J dropped 6 bases, with 13 bases sitting between them. CDR1 and CDR2 (germline): LNHDA, SQIVND (reference sequence). CDR3 size: 13 residues. The CDR3 loop is CASTNNNFNEQFF. The CDR3 region has the DNA TGTGCCAGTACTAACAACAATTTCAATGAGCAGTTCTTC.

This chain connects TRBV6-1 to TRBJ1-1; D is unclear. Germline loops: CDR1 MNHNS, CDR2 SASEGT. The CDR3 runs 12 residues. The ends were cut back, 1 base at V and 8 bases at J, with 8 bases in the middle. The CDR3 loop reads CASSEGGPEAFF. CDR3 sequence (DNA): TGTGCCAGCAGTGAAGGAGGGCCCGAAGCTTTCTTT.

V gene TRBV18 combines with J gene TRBJ2-5, with 7 bases matching TRBD1. Germline V gene sequence: CDR1 KGHSH, CDR2 LQKENI. The CDR3 contains 15 residues. Trimming at V came to 4 bases and at J to 0 bases, leaving 5 bases not matched to a gene. The CDR3 bases are TGTGCCAGCTCACGAGGGGGCGTCAACCAAGAGACCCAGTACTTC. Translated, it gives CASSRGGVNQETQYF.